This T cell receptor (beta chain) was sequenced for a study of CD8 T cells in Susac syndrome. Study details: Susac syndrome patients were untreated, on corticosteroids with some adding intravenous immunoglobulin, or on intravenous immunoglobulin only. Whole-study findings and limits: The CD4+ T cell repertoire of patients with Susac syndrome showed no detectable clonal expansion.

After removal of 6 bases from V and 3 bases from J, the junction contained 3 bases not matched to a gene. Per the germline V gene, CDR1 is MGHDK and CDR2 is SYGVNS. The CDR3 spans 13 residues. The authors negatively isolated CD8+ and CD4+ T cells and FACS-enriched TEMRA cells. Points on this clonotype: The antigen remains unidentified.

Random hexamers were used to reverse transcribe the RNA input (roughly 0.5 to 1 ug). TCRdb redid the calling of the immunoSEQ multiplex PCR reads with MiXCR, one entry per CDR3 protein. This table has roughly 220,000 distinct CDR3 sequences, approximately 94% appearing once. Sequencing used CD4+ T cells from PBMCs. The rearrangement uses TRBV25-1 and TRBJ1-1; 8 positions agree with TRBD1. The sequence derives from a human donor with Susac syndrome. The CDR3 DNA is TGTGCCAGCAGATCAGGGGGCCACACTGAAGCTTTCTTT. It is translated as CASRSGGHTEAFF. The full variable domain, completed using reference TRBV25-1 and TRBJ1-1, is EADIYQTPRYLVIGTGKKITLECSQTMGHDKMYWYQQDPGMELHLIHYSYGVNSTEKGDLSSESTVSRIRTEHFPLTLESARPSHTSQYLCASRSGGHTEAFFGQGTRLTVV.